One sample yielded the 25 T cell receptor beta chains listed below, sequenced in a study of identifying expanded T cells in peripheral blood. Sequenced by immunoSEQ multiplex PCR; TCRdb stores in-frame clones only, minus some. The sample lists approximately 100,000 clones, around nine tenths occurring once. The sequencing input was blood. The receptors here all came from a person aged 18 to 75 in good health.

The chain has TRBV4-1 and TRBJ2-7; 8 bases map to TRBD1. The CDR3 sequence is 15 residues long. V gave up 0 bases and J gave up 5 bases; unmatched junction bases: 6. CDR1 MGHRA and CDR2 YSYEKL come from the germline V gene. Here the CDR3 DNA reads TGCGCCAGCAGCCAAGATCCAGGGGGCAAAGACGAGCAGTACTTC. Its translation is CASSQDPGGKDEQYF.

The chain employs TRBV7-9 and TRBJ2-5; the D is unclear. With 5 bases removed from V and 4 bases from J, the gap between germline ends came to 20 bases. The germline V gene encodes CDR1 SEHNR and CDR2 FQNEAQ (reference sequence). The length of the CDR3 is 16 residues. For the CDR3, the DNA is TGTGCCAGCAGCCCACGGGTAGGAAAGGGCCGAGAGACCCAGTACTTC. Its translation: CASSPRVGKGRETQYF.

The chain is built from TRBV5-1 and TRBJ1-6, with D uncertain. From germline, CDR1 is SGHRS and CDR2 YFSETQ. V lost 0 bases to trimming and J lost 9 bases, with 10 bases between them. The CDR3 spans 14 residues. The CDR3: CASSLVAVGSPLHF. The CDR3 DNA reads as TGCGCCAGCAGCTTGGTGGCAGTGGGTTCACCCCTCCACTTT.

The chain uses TRBV19 and TRBJ2-5; TRBD1 might be the D (5 bases). Germline V lookup: CDR1 LNHDA, CDR2 SQIVND (reference sequence). CDR3 length: 13 residues. Trimming removed 4 bases at V and 1 base at J, with 7 bases between. CDR3 in amino acids: CASSRGIQETQYF. CDR3 bases: TGTGCCAGTAGTAGGGGCATCCAAGAGACCCAGTACTTC.

The V gene is TRBV10-1, the J gene TRBJ2-3; tentative D call: TRBD2 (6 bases). CDR1 is WNHNN, CDR2 SYGVQD, per germline (reference sequence). The V and J ends lost 0 bases and 5 bases respectively, with 12 bases between them. The CDR3 spans 15 residues. Here the CDR3 reads CASSESLWGEDTQYF. The DNA of the CDR3 is TGCGCCAGCAGTGAGTCGCTGTGGGGGGAAGATACGCAGTATTTT.

This chain connects TRBV7-2 to TRBJ1-4; tentatively, D is TRBD1 (5 bases). This CDR3 is 13 amino acids long. V gave up 5 bases and J gave up 5 bases, with 9 bases separating them. CDR1 is SGHTA and CDR2 is FQGNSA in the germline V gene. The CDR3 sequence: CASSPGQNEKLFF. For the CDR3, the DNA is TGTGCCAGCAGCCCCGGACAAAATGAAAAACTGTTTTTT.

The chain joins TRBV4-1 to TRBJ2-1; weak D call: TRBD2 (6 bases). Germline CDR1 and CDR2: MGHRA and YSYEKL. The CDR3 has 12 residues. The V end was cut by 4 bases, the J end by 12 bases, with 13 bases between. The CDR3 here is CASSRAGGGQFF. The CDR3, as DNA: TGCGCCAGCAGCCGAGCCGGGGGTGGGCAGTTCTTC.

The CDR3 loop is CASSPRGLRENTEAFF. The CDR3 DNA sequence: TGCGCCAGCAGCCCCCGTGGCCTCAGGGAGAACACTGAAGCTTTCTTT. This chain links TRBV5-1 with TRBJ1-1; possible D gene TRBD1, 5 bases. The CDR3 loop spans 16 amino acids. The germline V gene encodes CDR1 SGHRS and CDR2 YFSETQ. Trimming pared 4 bases from V and 1 base from J, leaving 17 bases between.

The chain has TRBV4-1 and TRBJ1-1; D is uncertain. The CDR3 is 12 amino acids. Germline V gene data show CDR1 as MGHRA and CDR2 as YSYEKL. Trimming pared 4 bases from V and 8 bases from J, leaving 11 bases between. In nucleotides, the CDR3 is TGCGCCAGCAGCCGGCCCGGGTCCGAAGCTTTCTTT. It yields the protein CASSRPGSEAFF.

The rearrangement uses TRBV7-9 and TRBJ1-1; possible D gene TRBD1, 5 bases. V lost 5 bases and J 0 bases, leaving 13 bases between the germline ends. There are 15 residues in the CDR3. Germline CDR1 is SEHNR and CDR2 is FQNEAQ (reference sequence). The DNA of the CDR3 is TGTGCCAGCAGCGTCCAGGGCAGCCTGAACACTGAAGCTTTCTTT. Protein product: CASSVQGSLNTEAFF.

The rearrangement joins TRBV2 to TRBJ2-7, with D tentatively TRBD1 (7 bases). The CDR3 totals 14 residues. The germline CDR1 and CDR2 sequences are SNHLY and FYNNEI. Trimming cost V 8 bases and J 9 bases, with 23 bases left between them. CDR3 loop: CASGGTAGGGGQYF. CDR3 nucleotides: TGTGCCAGCGGAGGGACAGCCGGGGGTGGTGGGCAGTACTTC.

Only one count was recorded for this clone. The rearrangement uses TRBV9 and TRBJ2-7, with TRBD2 matching over 8 bases. CDR3 length: 16 amino acids. V shed 1 base, J shed 2 bases, and the junction held 8 bases outside the gene matches. Germline CDR1 SGDLS, CDR2 YYNGEE. The DNA of the CDR3 is TGTGCCAGCAGCGTAACCCCCCTAGCGGGCCCCTACGAGCAGTACTTC. This encodes CASSVTPLAGPYEQYF. The full variable domain, its missing parts supplied by reference TRBV9 and TRBJ2-7, is DSGVTQTPKHLITATGQRVTLRCSPRSGDLSVYWYQQSLDQGLQFLIQYYNGEERAKGNILERFSAQQFPDLHSELNLSSLELGDSALYFCASSVTPLAGPYEQYFGPGTRLTVT.

V is TRBV4-1 and J is TRBJ2-7; D gene uncertain. There are 14 residues in the CDR3. Trimming left V 5 bases short and J 5 bases short, with 16 bases between. Per germline, CDR1 MGHRA and CDR2 YSYEKL. This chain's CDR3 is CASSYVIGSDEQYF. CDR3 DNA: TGCGCCAGCAGCTACGTGATAGGCTCGGACGAGCAGTACTTC.

This clone was recorded only once. CDR3 coding DNA: TGTGCCAGCAGCTTTAAGCTCATCTCTGGAAACACCATATATTTT. Its translation: CASSFKLISGNTIYF. This chain connects TRBV11-2 to TRBJ1-3; D unresolved. The CDR3 has 15 residues. With 3 bases removed from V and 0 bases from J, the gap between germline ends came to 9 bases. Germline loops: CDR1 SGHAT, CDR2 FQNNGV.

This clone came up a few times. This rearrangement joins TRBV30 to TRBJ2-2; D is unclear. Trimming cost V 2 bases and J 5 bases, with 12 bases left between them. Germline V lookup: CDR1 GTSNPN, CDR2 SVGIG (reference sequence). This CDR3 is 14 amino acids long. In DNA form, the CDR3 reads TGTGCCTGGAGTCTGGGGTTTGGGACCGGGGAGCTGTTTTTT. It encodes CAWSLGFGTGELFF. The entire variable domain, with the rest obtained from reference TRBV30 and TRBJ2-2, is as follows: SQTIHQWPATLVQPVGSPLSLECTVEGTSNPNLYWYRQAAGRGLQLLFYSVGIGQISSEVPQNLSASRPQDRQFILSSKKLLLSDSGFYLCAWSLGFGTGELFFGEGSRLTVL.

This clone has just a few counts. The chain employs TRBV2 and TRBJ2-3; 9 nucleotides line up with TRBD2. Trimming removed 8 bases from V and 6 bases from J; junction bases left unmatched: 9. The CDR3 contains 14 residues. CDR1 and CDR2 (germline): SNHLY, FYNNEI. The CDR3 region is CASPTSGQADTQYF. The CDR3 DNA reads as TGTGCCAGCCCGACTAGCGGCCAGGCGGATACGCAGTATTTT.

The J gene is TRBJ1-4, the V gene TRBV7-2; D is possibly TRBD1 (5 bases). The length of the CDR3 is 13 residues. Per the germline V gene, CDR1 is SGHTA and CDR2 is FQGNSA. Trimming pared 8 bases from V and 4 bases from J, leaving 11 bases between. CDR3 sequence: CASGGLHNEKLFF. For the CDR3, the DNA is TGTGCCAGCGGGGGACTGCATAATGAAAAACTGTTTTTT.

The chain employs TRBV29-1 and TRBJ2-5, with D perhaps matching TRBD2 (6 bases). The germline V gene has CDR1 SQVTM and CDR2 ANQGSEA. This CDR3 spans 15 amino acids. The ends were cut back, 4 bases at V and 4 bases at J, with 19 bases in the middle. CDR3 sequence (DNA): TGCAGCGTTGGGCCCCACCTAAGGAGGGGAGAGACCCAGTACTTC. Amino acid sequence: CSVGPHLRRGETQYF.

The V gene is TRBV6-5, the J gene TRBJ2-7; possible D gene TRBD2, 5 bases. Germline CDR1 and CDR2: MNHEY and SVGAGI. The CDR3 loop spans 15 amino acids. V gave up 6 bases and J gave up 6 bases, with 21 bases separating them. The CDR3: CASRYAGGVAGEQYF. Here the CDR3 DNA reads TGTGCCAGCAGATACGCTGGTGGCGTGGCGGGCGAGCAGTACTTC.

This clone came up a few times. The V gene is TRBV5-1, the J gene TRBJ2-5; D gene uncertain. Trimming left V 2 bases short and J 0 bases short, with 5 bases between. Looked up from germline, CDR1 is SGHRS and CDR2 is YFSETQ. This CDR3 comprises 13 residues. The CDR3 DNA reads as TGCGCCAGCAGCTTCCAGTACCAAGAGACCCAGTACTTC. It specifies CASSFQYQETQYF.

The genes are TRBV5-6 and TRBJ2-7; the D gene is possibly TRBD2 (5 bases). The CDR3 is 15 residues long. Trimming pared 4 bases from V and 4 bases from J, leaving 18 bases between. The germline V gene encodes CDR1 SGHDT and CDR2 YYEEEE. The CDR3 spells CASSSRLQLIYEQYF. CDR3 in DNA: TGTGCCAGCAGCAGTAGACTACAACTGATTTACGAGCAGTACTTC. Full variable domain (outside the CDR3, taken from reference TRBV5-6 and TRBJ2-7): DAGVTQSPTHLIKTRGQQVTLRCSPKSGHDTVSWYQQALGQGPQFIFQYYEEEERQRGNFPDRFSGHQFPNYSSELNVNALLLGDSALYLCASSSRLQLIYEQYFGPGTRLTVT.

The chain employs TRBV30 and TRBJ1-2, with 10 positions matching TRBD1. Unmatched junction bases numbered 14, after V lost 3 bases and J lost 7 bases. Germline V lookup: CDR1 GTSNPN, CDR2 SVGIG (reference sequence). The CDR3 has 16 amino acids. The CDR3 reads CAWSPRTGTGVGGYTF. The CDR3 DNA follows: TGTGCCTGGAGCCCACGGACCGGGACAGGGGTTGGTGGCTACACCTTC.

This chain uses TRBV7-6 with TRBJ1-1, with 7 bases aligning to TRBD1. The J segment lost 0 bases and the V segment lost 2 bases, leaving 3 bases of the junction unmatched. Germline V gene lookup returns CDR1 SGHVS and CDR2 FNYEAQ. CDR3 size: 15 residues. The CDR3 is CASSLLTGMNTEAFF. The CDR3 bases are TGTGCCAGCAGCTTATTGACAGGGATGAACACTGAAGCTTTCTTT.

V and J are TRBV18 and TRBJ1-5, with 7 bases aligning to TRBD1. There are 13 residues in the CDR3. Germline V gene sequence: CDR1 KGHSH, CDR2 LQKENI. Trimming cost V 4 bases and J 6 bases; bases outside gene matches: 3. CDR3 in DNA: TGTGCCAGCTCACTGGACAGGTCTCAGCCCCAGCATTTT. It yields the protein CASSLDRSQPQHF.

The chain has TRBV7-9 and TRBJ1-4, with D perhaps TRBD1 (6 bases). Germline V CDR1 and CDR2: SEHNR, FQNEAQ (reference sequence). With 5 bases removed from V and 7 bases from J, the gap between germline ends came to 11 bases. The CDR3 totals 13 residues. In DNA form, the CDR3 reads TGTGCCAGCAGCGGGACACCAAGTGAAAAACTGTTTTTT. The encoded protein is CASSGTPSEKLFF.